This T cell receptor (beta chain) was obtained from a study of T cell responses to AZD1222 COVID-19 vaccine. Study results and caveats: Repertoire samples came only from after the peak T cell response. Spike was spanned by vaccine-associated CD4 TCRs, with dominance at 160-218 and 743-854. Reportedly, nearly half of unique spike TCRs recognized epitopes outside B.1.351/B.1.1.7 mutations. There were mostly white British donors and more females than males, and clonal diversity was possibly underestimated.

A word on this clone: Its specificity is unknown.

Repertoires were generated with immunoSEQ multiplex PCR, while TCRdb's copy carries only in-frame clones and drops some. This table has about 100,000 clones, about 90% appearing once. This CDR3 has 15 amino acids. The germline CDR1 and CDR2 sequences are SGHNT and YYREEE (reference sequence). V was cut by 4 bases and J by 1 base, with 15 bases left in between. V gene TRBV5-4 combines with J gene TRBJ2-7; D gene uncertain. The specimen comprised peripheral blood, sampled on day 0 of AZD1222 vaccination. The sequence derives from an adult in good health. The CDR3 loop reads CASSLQGWASYEQYF. CDR3 in DNA: TGTGCCAGCAGCCTGCAAGGGTGGGCGTCCTACGAGCAGTACTTC.